This T cell receptor (beta chain) was sequenced in a study of blood T cell repertoires in COVID-19. CDR1 SGDLS and CDR2 YYNGEE come from the germline V gene. The CDR3 runs 17 residues. Trimming cost V 4 bases and J 1 base; bases outside gene matches: 9. Original analysis: Quantification of nucleated cells was approximated via reference gene primer amplification. Sequenced by immunoSEQ multiplex PCR; TCRdb stores in-frame clones only, minus some. Clone size and the V and J calls come from that table; the DNA yielded D and trimming. The table records approximately 170,000 clones, about 87% of them present only once.

This chain links TRBV9 with TRBJ1-5, with TRBD1 matching over 9 bases. The sequenced material came from peripheral blood. The source of this sequence is a man aged 55 to 70 with acute or convalescent COVID-19. CDR3 residues: CASSRGQGIGSNQPQHF. CDR3 sequence (DNA): TGTGCCAGCAGCAGAGGACAGGGGATTGGGAGCAATCAGCCCCAGCATTTT. Drawing the rest from reference TRBV9 and TRBJ1-5, the complete variable domain is DSGVTQTPKHLITATGQRVTLRCSPRSGDLSVYWYQQSLDQGLQFLIQYYNGEERAKGNILERFSAQQFPDLHSELNLSSLELGDSALYFCASSRGQGIGSNQPQHFGDGTRLSIL.